This is a list of T cell receptor beta chains from one sample in a study of blood T cell repertoires in COVID-19. Sequencing used immunoSEQ multiplex PCR; TCRdb keeps in-frame clones, though not all of them. Altogether over 100,000 clones are present, approximately 80% being singletons, with the ten largest covering 4.5%. The sample consisted of peripheral blood. The receptors were gathered from a human donor in a cohort sampled during active COVID-19. Each CDR3 is given with its conserved first and last residue. The D gene is left open where the match is weak. The size of a clone is reported for some rows only, either as once, few or many, or as a class for expanded clones.

NA	NA	TRBV15	TRBJ1-2	CATGTFATAFYGYTF	TGTGCCACCGGCACCTTTGCGACAGCCTTCTATGGCTACACCTTC
TRBD2	NA	TRBV5-1	TRBJ2-1	CASSLGTSPHEQFF	TGCGCCAGCAGCTTGGGGACTAGCCCCCATGAGCAGTTCTTC
TRBD1	NA	TRBV6-5	TRBJ1-1	CASYGQGKMYTEAFF	TGTGCCAGCTATGGACAGGGAAAAATGTACACTGAAGCTTTCTTT
NA	once	TRBV6-2/TRBV6-3	TRBJ1-5	CASSYSVQGQPQHF	TGTGCCAGCAGTTACTCGGTTCAGGGCCAGCCCCAGCATTTT
TRBD1	NA	TRBV6-6	TRBJ1-1	CASSLGGNTEAFF	TGTGCCAGCAGCCTAGGGGGCAACACTGAAGCTTTCTTT
TRBD1	once	TRBV7-9	TRBJ2-1	CASSPWDRGGDNEQFF	TGTGCCAGCAGCCCCTGGGACAGGGGGGGGGACAATGAGCAGTTCTTC
NA	NA	TRBV9	TRBJ2-7	CASSVGRGAYEQYF	TGTGCCAGCAGCGTAGGTAGGGGCGCCTACGAGCAGTACTTC
NA	NA	TRBV7-9	TRBJ1-1	CASSFHRDYTEAFF	TGTGCCAGCAGCTTTCACAGGGATTACACTGAAGCTTTCTTT
TRBD1	NA	TRBV5-4	TRBJ1-1	CASSEQGTNTEAFF	TGTGCCAGCAGCGAACAGGGGACGAACACTGAAGCTTTCTTT
NA	NA	TRBV18	TRBJ1-3	CASSPSGSGNTIYF	TGTGCCAGCTCACCGTCAGGTTCTGGAAACACCATATATTTT
TRBD1	once	TRBV27	TRBJ2-3	CASSKRQGVTDTQYF	TGTGCCAGCAGTAAAAGACAGGGAGTCACAGATACGCAGTATTTT
NA	NA	TRBV7-9	TRBJ1-1	CASSLAANTEAFF	TGTGCCAGCAGCTTAGCAGCTAACACTGAAGCTTTCTTT
NA	NA	TRBV6-1	TRBJ1-2	CASSEGGGLRGYTF	TGTGCCAGCAGTGAGGGCGGGGGCCTTCGGGGCTACACCTTC
NA	once	TRBV7-2	TRBJ1-2	CASSLVQGYGYTF	TGTGCCAGCAGCTTAGTGCAGGGTTATGGCTACACCTTC
TRBD2	NA	TRBV7-2	TRBJ2-4	CASSRSGGADNIQYF	TGTGCCAGCAGCCGTAGCGGGGGGGCCGATAACATTCAGTACTTC
TRBD1	NA	TRBV5-4	TRBJ1-2	CASSGRQGDLRSYTF	TGTGCCAGCAGCGGGCGACAGGGCGACCTCAGGAGCTACACCTTC
TRBD1	NA	TRBV10-1	TRBJ2-2	CASSIDRGQAGELFF	TGCGCCAGCAGTATCGACAGGGGGCAAGCCGGGGAGCTGTTTTTT
NA	NA	TRBV5-5	TRBJ2-3	CASSLGFAGTDTQYF	TGTGCCAGCAGCTTGGGGTTCGCAGGCACAGATACGCAGTATTTT
TRBD1	NA	TRBV7-9	TRBJ2-7	CASSSGTGVVSEQYF	TGTGCCAGCAGCTCAGGGACAGGGGTTGTCAGCGAGCAGTACTTC
NA	NA	TRBV6-1	TRBJ2-1	CASSEVTGSEQFF	TGTGCCAGCAGTGAAGTTACAGGGAGTGAGCAGTTCTTC
TRBD1	NA	TRBV5-8	TRBJ2-2	CASSFRMGQGAGELFF	TGTGCCAGCAGCTTCCGAATGGGACAGGGGGCCGGGGAGCTGTTTTTT
TRBD1	NA	TRBV7-2	TRBJ1-2	CASSPQGQGVDGYTF	TGTGCCAGCAGCCCACAGGGACAGGGAGTTGATGGCTACACCTTC
TRBD2	NA	TRBV2	TRBJ2-3	CATRTSGGPTDTQYF	TGTGCCACCCGGACTAGCGGGGGGCCCACAGATACGCAGTATTTT
TRBD2	NA	TRBV9	TRBJ2-6	CASSVPPGGGTSGANVLTF	TGTGCCAGCAGCGTACCTCCTGGGGGAGGGACCTCTGGGGCCAACGTCCTGACTTTC
NA	NA	TRBV5-8	TRBJ2-1	CATTRRTYYNEQFF	TGTGCCACCACCCGCCGTACATACTACAATGAGCAGTTCTTC
TRBD1	NA	TRBV11-3	TRBJ2-1	CASSSSTGGNEQFF	TGTGCCAGCAGCTCATCAACAGGGGGTAATGAGCAGTTCTTC
NA	NA	TRBV7-6	TRBJ1-3	CASSSGGRTSGNTIYF	TGTGCCAGCAGCTCGGGGGGCAGGACCTCTGGAAACACCATATATTTT
TRBD2	NA	TRBV18	TRBJ2-7	CASSPPGAGGEQYF	TGTGCCAGCTCACCGCCAGGGGCGGGAGGCGAGCAGTACTTC
TRBD2	once	TRBV5-1	TRBJ2-3	CASSLEVSGGIGTQYF	TGCGCCAGCAGCTTGGAGGTTAGCGGGGGTATTGGCACGCAGTATTTT
NA	once	TRBV11-3	TRBJ1-6	CASSGDRPYNSPLHF	TGTGCCAGCAGCGGTGACAGGCCCTATAATTCACCCCTCCACTTT
TRBD1	few	TRBV5-6	TRBJ1-1	CASSRGQGVTEAFF	TGTGCCAGCAGCCGGGGACAGGGGGTTACTGAAGCTTTCTTT
TRBD1	NA	TRBV7-2	TRBJ2-1	CASSTQGQANEQFF	TGTGCCAGCAGCACCCAAGGACAGGCCAATGAGCAGTTCTTC
TRBD1	NA	TRBV5-4	TRBJ1-1	CASSLATTGTGGTEAFF	TGTGCCAGCAGCTTGGCCACCACCGGGACAGGGGGCACTGAAGCTTTCTTT
NA	few	TRBV19	TRBJ1-6	CASQKGSSYNSPLHF	TGTGCCAGCCAGAAAGGGAGCTCCTATAATTCACCCCTCCACTTT
NA	NA	TRBV6-6	TRBJ2-4	CASSYWAGRNIQYF	TGTGCCAGCAGTTACTGGGCAGGCAGAAACATTCAGTACTTC
NA	NA	TRBV9	TRBJ2-3	CASSAGLADSTDTQYF	TGTGCCAGCAGCGCCGGTTTAGCGGATAGCACAGATACGCAGTATTTT
TRBD1	NA	TRBV7-8	TRBJ2-2	CASSVGTGIQWGTGELFF	TGTGCCAGCAGCGTCGGGACAGGGATTCAATGGGGCACCGGGGAGCTGTTTTTT
NA	NA	TRBV5-1	TRBJ2-7	CASSFAAQRTTEQYF	TGCGCCAGCAGCTTTGCGGCACAGAGGACTACCGAGCAGTACTTC
NA	few	TRBV6-6	TRBJ2-6	CASSYPAGTGANVLTF	TGTGCCAGCAGTTACCCCGCGGGAACTGGGGCCAACGTCCTGACTTTC
TRBD2	NA	TRBV11-3	TRBJ2-3	CASSLNGGSTDTQYF	TGTGCCAGCAGCCTAAACGGGGGGAGCACAGATACGCAGTATTTT
TRBD2	NA	TRBV7-2	TRBJ2-7	CASSLYSGDPYEQYF	TGTGCCAGCAGCTTGTATAGCGGGGACCCCTACGAGCAGTACTTC